This TCR beta chain was identified in a study of early T cells in non-severe SARS-CoV-2 infection. Findings and limits, study-wide: Sequences matched to VDJdb favored anti-spike CD8 responses, while private and CD4 specificities were missed.

This clonotype was detected a few times. What it binds is not known. TCRdb re-called the 5' RACE reads through MiXCR, storing one row per CDR3 protein. The sample has more than 75,000 distinct CDR3 sequences, around 14% seen once; the top ten hold about 6.1%. V was trimmed by 5 bases and J by 0 bases, leaving 16 bases between them. The CDR3 runs 16 residues. In germline, CDR1 is MNHEY, CDR2 SVGEGT. The rearrangement links TRBV6-2 or TRBV6-3 to TRBJ1-1; D gene uncertain. This receptor was taken from an adult who was a healthcare worker with PCR-confirmed SARS-CoV-2 infection or an uninfected control (not recorded which). Sample: whole blood. The CDR3: CASSRYGEDMNTEAFF. DNA for the CDR3: TGTGCCAGCAGTAGGTACGGGGAGGATATGAACACTGAAGCTTTCTTT.